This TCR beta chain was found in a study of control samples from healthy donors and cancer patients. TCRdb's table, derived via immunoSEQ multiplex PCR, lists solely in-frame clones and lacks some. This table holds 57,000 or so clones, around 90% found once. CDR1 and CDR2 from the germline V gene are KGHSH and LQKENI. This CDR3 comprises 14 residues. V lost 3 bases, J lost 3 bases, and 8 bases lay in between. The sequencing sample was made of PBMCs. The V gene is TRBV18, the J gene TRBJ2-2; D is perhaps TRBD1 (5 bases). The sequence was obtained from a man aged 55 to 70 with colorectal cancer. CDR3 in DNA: TGTGCCAGCTCACCTCTACAGGACACCGGGGAGCTGTTTTTT. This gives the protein CASSPLQDTGELFF.